One sample yielded the 30 T cell receptor beta chains listed below, sequenced in a study of cytomegalovirus exposure and HLA in healthy donors. PCR employed 60 Vbeta and 13 Jbeta primers. TCRdb's copy holds only in-frame clones and misses some; the assay was immunoSEQ multiplex PCR. The listing contains 45,000 to 55,000 clones. Sequenced: PBMCs. All receptors derive from a man aged 35 to 55 in good health and CMV-seropositive.

The rearrangement joins TRBV6-1 to TRBJ2-5; 14 positions match TRBD2. The CDR3 extends over 15 amino acids. CDR1 and CDR2 from the germline V gene are MNHNS and SASEGT. Unmatched junction bases numbered 2, after V lost 4 bases and J lost 4 bases. The CDR3 coding sequence is TGTGCCAGCAGTGGACTAGCGGGAGGGCCAGAGACCCAGTACTTC. Amino acids: CASSGLAGGPETQYF.

This chain uses TRBV7-2 with TRBJ2-7, with D perhaps TRBD1 (6 bases). The CDR3 covers 14 residues. V lost 3 bases and J 3 bases, leaving 12 bases between the germline ends. Germline values: CDR1 SGHTA, CDR2 FQGNSA. The CDR3 region is CASSFRDTFYEQYF. The DNA for the CDR3 is TGTGCCAGCAGCTTCCGGGACACTTTCTACGAGCAGTACTTC.

The V and J genes are TRBV5-1 and TRBJ2-3, with 13 nucleotides matching TRBD2. J gave up 5 bases and V 0 bases, and 3 bases lay outside the gene matches. The CDR3 extends over 16 amino acids. CDR1 SGHRS and CDR2 YFSETQ come from the germline V gene. The CDR3 spells CASSLGTSGGGDTQYF. CDR3 DNA: TGCGCCAGCAGCTTGGGGACTAGCGGGGGAGGAGATACGCAGTATTTT.

In DNA, the CDR3 is TGTGCCAGCAGCGTAGCGACGGGGGGGAGCACAGATACGCAGTATTTT. As protein: CASSVATGGSTDTQYF. The rearrangement links TRBV9 to TRBJ2-3; 8 positions match TRBD2. The V and J ends lost 0 bases and 0 bases, in that order; junction bases with no gene match: 3. Germline CDR1 is SGDLS and CDR2 is YYNGEE. The CDR3 has 16 amino acids.

This chain connects TRBV29-1 to TRBJ2-1, with TRBD2 matching 7 bases. With 8 bases clipped from V and 9 bases from J, the junction kept 7 bases outside the gene matches. CDR1 and CDR2 (germline): SQVTM, ANQGSEA. The CDR3 sequence is 11 residues long. In nucleotides, the CDR3 is TGCAGCACAGCGGGAACGGGTGAGCAGTTCTTC. Translating it yields CSTAGTGEQFF.

The V gene is TRBV27, the J gene TRBJ2-1; D gene ambiguous. Germline loops: CDR1 MNHEY, CDR2 SMNVEV (reference sequence). Trimming pared 3 bases from V and 6 bases from J, leaving 6 bases between. There are 12 residues in the CDR3. For the CDR3, the DNA is TGTGCCAGCAGTTTGTCGGGCAATGAGCAGTTCTTC. It is translated as CASSLSGNEQFF.

J is TRBJ2-1 and V is TRBV18; 7 nucleotides match TRBD2. V shed 3 bases and J 6 bases; nucleotides not matched to a gene: 14. CDR3 length equals 17 residues. CDR1 KGHSH and CDR2 LQKENI come from the germline V gene. The CDR3 DNA reads as TGTGCCAGCTCACCGGGGACTAACCAGCGGGGTTCCAATGAGCAGTTCTTC. This gives the protein CASSPGTNQRGSNEQFF.

The rearrangement links TRBV15 to TRBJ2-5; perhaps TRBD1 as D (6 bases). Trimming removed 1 base at V and 5 bases at J, with 14 bases between. The CDR3 sequence is 15 residues long. The V gene's germline CDR1 is LNHNV and CDR2 YYDKDF (reference sequence). CDR3 sequence reads: CATSRAPRTAETQYF. The CDR3 region has the DNA TGTGCCACCAGCAGAGCCCCGCGGACAGCGGAGACCCAGTACTTC.

V is TRBV6-4 and J is TRBJ1-5, with a weak D call TRBD1 (5 bases). Trimming took 3 bases from V and 5 from J, leaving 11 bases between them. The CDR3 spans 14 residues. The germline gives CDR1 MRHNA, CDR2 SNTAGT. CDR3 DNA: TGTGCCAGCAGTGAGGGGCAAGGGGATCAGCCCCAGCATTTT. Its protein product is CASSEGQGDQPQHF.

This rearrangement joins TRBV5-1 to TRBJ2-1, with D hard to call. The V and J ends lost 0 bases and 4 bases respectively, with 11 bases between them. The CDR3 length is 15 residues. The germline gives CDR1 SGHRS, CDR2 YFSETQ. Here the CDR3 DNA reads TGCGCCAGCAGCTTGGAACCGAGTACTTACAATGAGCAGTTCTTC. This gives the protein CASSLEPSTYNEQFF.

The V gene is TRBV7-9, the J gene TRBJ1-2; perhaps TRBD1 as D (6 bases). V was trimmed by 8 bases and J by 5 bases, leaving 12 bases between them. This CDR3 has 12 residues. The V gene's germline CDR1 is SEHNR and CDR2 FQNEAQ (reference sequence). The CDR3 sequence: CASVAGEYGYTF. The CDR3 nucleotides are TGTGCCAGCGTGGCAGGGGAATATGGCTACACCTTC.

J is TRBJ2-1 and V is TRBV7-9; the D is unclear. Germline CDR1 and CDR2: SEHNR and FQNEAQ (reference sequence). The CDR3 extends over 15 amino acids. Trimming cost V 5 bases and J 2 bases, with 13 bases left between them. DNA of the CDR3: TGTGCCAGCAGCCGAGACCCGAGGACCTACAATGAGCAGTTCTTC. It specifies CASSRDPRTYNEQFF.

The chain combines TRBV28 with TRBJ1-2; TRBD1 matches at 7 bases. V dropped 5 bases and J dropped 8; count of bases not matched to a gene: 11. This CDR3 is built from 14 residues. The germline V gene encodes CDR1 MDHEN and CDR2 SYDVKM. DNA for the CDR3: TGTGCCAGCAGTCCCTGGGGTGTCAGGGGGGGCTACACCTTC. Residues: CASSPWGVRGGYTF.

This sequence joins TRBV30 and TRBJ2-7; a possible D gene is TRBD2 (6 bases). CDR1 and CDR2 (germline): GTSNPN, SVGIG (reference sequence). V lost 5 bases and J 0 bases, leaving 17 bases between the germline ends. The CDR3 totals 15 residues. The CDR3 nucleotides are TGTGCCTGGGACCTTATTCTAGCGAGCTCCTACGAGCAGTACTTC. It codes for CAWDLILASSYEQYF.

This chain uses TRBV5-1 with TRBJ2-6; TRBD1 might be the D (7 bases). Trimming shortened V by 4 bases and J by 0 bases, and 14 bases separated the two germline ends. Germline V gene data show CDR1 as SGHRS and CDR2 as YFSETQ. The CDR3 length is 17 residues. The DNA of the CDR3 is TGCGCCAGCAGCGCGGGACAGCAGAGCTCTGGGGCCAACGTCCTGACTTTC. Translated, it gives CASSAGQQSSGANVLTF.

DNA of the CDR3: TGTGCCAGTAGCCATGTCCCTATCTATGGCTACACCTTC. This sequence encodes CASSHVPIYGYTF. The chain employs TRBV19 and TRBJ1-2; no definite D call. Germline-derived CDR1 and CDR2 are LNHDA and SQIVND (reference sequence). Between the trimmed V and J ends, which lost 6 bases and 4 bases, there was a span of 12 bases. The CDR3 covers 13 residues.

This chain uses TRBV18 with TRBJ2-4, with D tentatively TRBD1 (5 bases). Germline-derived CDR1 and CDR2 are KGHSH and LQKENI. The ends were cut back, 1 base at V and 3 bases at J, with 13 bases in the middle. The CDR3 covers 16 residues. In DNA form, the CDR3 reads TGTGCCAGCTCACCACGGCAGGGCAATGGCAAAAACATTCAGTACTTC. Translating it yields CASSPRQGNGKNIQYF.

This rearrangement joins TRBV27 to TRBJ1-1; the match to TRBD1 covers 7 bases. Looked up from germline, CDR1 is MNHEY and CDR2 is SMNVEV (reference sequence). J lost 4 bases, V lost 6 bases, and 5 bases had no gene match. The CDR3 consists of 13 residues. The CDR3 spells CASRIDRVTEAFF. For the CDR3, the DNA is TGTGCCAGCAGGATCGACAGGGTCACTGAAGCTTTCTTT.

The chain couples TRBV7-2 to TRBJ1-4, with unresolved D. The V gene's germline CDR1 is SGHTA and CDR2 FQGNSA. V lost 1 base and J 6 bases, leaving 12 bases between the germline ends. The CDR3 contains 15 residues. The CDR3 DNA is TGTGCCAGCAGCTTAGTGCCGGGTTTCGATGAAAAACTGTTTTTT. It codes for CASSLVPGFDEKLFF.

This chain uses TRBV9 with TRBJ1-2; 11 nucleotides align to TRBD1. Germline loops: CDR1 SGDLS, CDR2 YYNGEE. Germline trimming cut 3 bases from V and 5 bases from J; bases unmatched to any gene: 6. The CDR3 contains 15 residues. Here the CDR3 DNA reads TGTGCCAGCAGCGGTGGACAGGGGGCGAAGTATGGCTACACCTTC. Translating it yields CASSGGQGAKYGYTF. Complete variable domain (other parts from reference TRBV9 and TRBJ1-2): DSGVTQTPKHLITATGQRVTLRCSPRSGDLSVYWYQQSLDQGLQFLIQYYNGEERAKGNILERFSAQQFPDLHSELNLSSLELGDSALYFCASSGGQGAKYGYTFGSGTRLTVV.

J is TRBJ2-5 and V is TRBV7-3, with 7 bases aligning to TRBD2. The trim removed 2 bases at V and 5 bases at J, leaving 2 bases unmatched. This CDR3 is built from 13 residues. Germline CDR1 reads SGHTA; CDR2 reads FQGTGA. CDR3 region: CASSLGGGETQYF. The CDR3 DNA is TGTGCCAGCAGCTTAGGGGGAGGGGAGACCCAGTACTTC.

The V and J genes are TRBV6-1 and TRBJ2-3; 7 positions match TRBD1. This CDR3 comprises 14 residues. Germline values: CDR1 MNHNS, CDR2 SASEGT. The ends lost 6 bases at V and 4 bases at J; junction bases unmatched: 7. DNA for the CDR3: TGTGCCAGCAGCAGTGACAGGGCGGCAGATACGCAGTATTTT. This encodes CASSSDRAADTQYF.

The chain uses TRBV5-1 and TRBJ2-7; 8 bases map to TRBD1. After removal of 4 bases from V and 6 bases from J, the junction contained 6 bases not matched to a gene. Germline CDR1 is SGHRS and CDR2 is YFSETQ. The CDR3 extends over 13 amino acids. CDR3 region: CASSPDRVGEQYF. In DNA, the CDR3 is TGCGCCAGCAGCCCGGACAGGGTTGGCGAGCAGTACTTC.

The J gene is TRBJ2-5, the V gene TRBV28; possible D gene TRBD1, 6 bases. Germline CDR1 reads MDHEN; CDR2 reads SYDVKM. The CDR3 has 14 amino acids. Trimming removed 8 bases at V and 4 bases at J, with 17 bases between. CDR3 sequence: CASPRVTGRETQYF. The CDR3 nucleotides read TGTGCCAGCCCAAGGGTTACAGGGAGAGAGACCCAGTACTTC.

The gene calls are TRBV25-1 and TRBJ1-5; 7 nucleotides match TRBD1. CDR3 length equals 14 residues. Germline V lookup: CDR1 MGHDK, CDR2 SYGVNS. V lost 4 bases, J lost 4 bases, and 4 bases stayed unmatched. DNA for the CDR3: TGTGCCAGCAGTGTGACAGGGAGGAATCAGCCCCAGCATTTT. This translates into CASSVTGRNQPQHF.

The V call is TRBV7-7, the J call TRBJ2-2, with TRBD2 matching over 14 bases. Trimming removed 3 bases from V and 6 bases from J; junction bases left unmatched: 9. Looked up from germline, CDR1 is SSHAT and CDR2 is FNYEAQ (reference sequence). The CDR3 is 18 residues long. Here the CDR3 DNA reads TGTGCCAGCAGCTTGGGACTAGCGGGAGTTTCCGGGTCCGGGGAGCTGTTTTTT. It is translated as CASSLGLAGVSGSGELFF. The full variable domain, completed using reference TRBV7-7 and TRBJ2-2, is GAGVSQSPRYKVTKRGQDVTLRCDPISSHATLYWYQQALGQGPEFLTYFNYEAQPDKSGLPSDRFSAERPEGSISTLTIQRTEQRDSAMYRCASSLGLAGVSGSGELFFGEGSRLTVL.

The chain couples TRBV6-1 to TRBJ2-3; 9 nucleotides agree with TRBD2. The CDR3 is 14 residues long. Germline trimming cut 7 bases from V and 10 bases from J; bases unmatched to any gene: 12. Germline assignment: CDR1 MNHNS and CDR2 SASEGT. Here the CDR3 reads CASIPSLAGHPQYF. CDR3 bases: TGTGCCAGCATACCCTCGCTAGCGGGACACCCGCAGTATTTT.

This chain joins TRBV5-1 and TRBJ2-1, with 9 bases identical to TRBD2. V trimming: 2 bases; J trimming: 7 bases; junction bases outside the gene matches: 4. Germline V CDR1 and CDR2: SGHRS, YFSETQ. The CDR3 is 14 amino acids. The CDR3 nucleotides are TGCGCCAGCAGCTTAAGAAGCGGGAGGAATGAGCAGTTCTTC. Translating gives CASSLRSGRNEQFF.

The chain employs TRBV2 and TRBJ2-5; D perhaps matches TRBD2 (6 bases). The CDR3 is made up of 12 amino acids. Germline loops: CDR1 SNHLY, CDR2 FYNNEI. V was clipped by 6 bases and J by 5 bases, with 10 bases between them. The CDR3 sequence is CASRERVETQYF. In nucleotides, the CDR3 is TGTGCCAGCAGGGAGCGGGTCGAGACCCAGTACTTC.

The chain employs TRBV6-1 and TRBJ1-4; weak D call: TRBD1 (6 bases). The length of the CDR3 is 15 residues. The germline V gene has CDR1 MNHNS and CDR2 SASEGT. Trimming left V 1 base short and J 7 bases short, with 13 bases between. As DNA, the CDR3 is TGTGCCAGCAGTGAAGGTGTGGGGGCGGGTGAAAAACTGTTTTTT. It is translated as CASSEGVGAGEKLFF.